The 7 T cell receptor beta chains listed next were all sequenced from one sample in a study of response to subunit inactivated influenza vaccine (dated by TCRdb to the late 2010s). Libraries were built with RT-PCR. TCRdb records Illumina HiSeq 2500 as the sequencer. TCRdb reran the public reads through fastp at Q25 and MiXCR, keeping productive beta chains. Each entry is one CDR3 protein sequence, shown with its most common DNA and genes. This sample is represented by about 520,000 distinct CDR3 sequences; about 25% of them were singletons. In total, the top ten clones hold 1.9% of the sample. This specimen consisted of CD4+ T cells sorted from PBMCs, obtained around 5 days after vaccination. Every receptor here comes from a man aged 45-65 years who received an inactivated influenza vaccine. Donor details come from another sample of the same person, matched by shared clones.

This clonotype was counted between two and nine times. The genes are TRBV20-1 and TRBJ1-2; 9 bases align to TRBD1. Germline assignment: CDR1 DFQATT and CDR2 SNEGSKA (reference sequence). V lost 2 bases, J lost 8 bases, and 12 bases stayed unmatched. The CDR3 length is 15 residues. The CDR3 DNA reads TGCAGTGCTAGAACCAGGACAGGGGATTTTGGGGGCTACACCTTC. Translating it yields CSARTRTGDFGGYTF.

This clonotype was found many times. The rearrangement joins TRBV7-2 to TRBJ1-1; a weak D match, TRBD1 (5 bases). V was trimmed by 0 bases and J by 6 bases, leaving 8 bases between them. The CDR3 covers 13 residues. Germline V lookup: CDR1 SGHTA, CDR2 FQGNSA. The CDR3 DNA is TGTGCCAGCAGCTTAGCGGGGGGGGCTGAAGCTTTCTTT. Its protein product is CASSLAGGAEAFF. The whole variable domain, filled in from reference TRBV7-2 and TRBJ1-1, reads GAGVSQSPSNKVTEKGKDVELRCDPISGHTALYWYRQSLGQGLEFLIYFQGNSAPDKSGLPSDRFSAERTGGSVSTLTIQRTQQEDSAVYLCASSLAGGAEAFFGQGTRLTVV.

Ten or more counts support this clonotype. Here the CDR3 reads CASSQDGHSPGNTIYF. CDR3 nucleotides: TGTGCCAGCAGCCAAGATGGGCACAGCCCCGGAAACACCATATATTTT. The V gene is TRBV4-2, the J gene TRBJ1-3; D gene uncertain. The V end lost 0 bases, the J end lost 4 bases, and 13 bases lay between the germline ends. CDR3 length: 16 amino acids. CDR1 and CDR2 (germline): LGHNA, YNFKEQ.

Only a few counts were recorded for this clonotype. Relative to the germline gene, one junction end is altered; a read error may explain this. The chain combines TRBV6-2 or TRBV6-3 with TRBJ2-1, with 10 bases aligning to TRBD2. CDR3 length equals 12 residues. The germline V gene encodes CDR1 MNHEY and CDR2 SVGEGT. CDR3 DNA: TGTGCCAGCAGTTACTCTGGGAGACTAGCGGGCTTC. Protein: CASSYSGRLAGF.

This chain connects TRBV12-3 or TRBV12-4 to TRBJ2-1; 13 bases align to TRBD2. V lost 6 bases, J lost 2 bases, and 10 bases stayed unmatched. The CDR3 sequence is 18 residues long. In DNA form, the CDR3 reads TGTGCCAGCAGCTCAACTAGCGGGGGGGGCCGCACCTACAATGAGCAGTTCTTC. It codes for CASSSTSGGGRTYNEQFF.

This clonotype has a handful of counts. CDR3: CATSSGQRNTEAFF. The CDR3 DNA reads as TGTGCCACCAGTTCGGGACAGAGGAACACTGAAGCTTTCTTT. The chain links TRBV24-1 to TRBJ1-1; 7 bases align to TRBD1. The J segment lost 1 base and the V segment lost 6 bases, leaving 4 bases of the junction unmatched. The CDR3 extends over 14 amino acids. The germline V gene encodes CDR1 KGHDR and CDR2 SFDVKD.

This clonotype was counted ten times or more. The CDR3 sequence is CASSFGGEYNEQFF. In DNA form, the CDR3 reads TGTGCCAGCAGTTTCGGGGGGGAGTACAATGAGCAGTTCTTC. The V gene is TRBV12-3 or TRBV12-4, the J gene TRBJ2-1; 8 bases match TRBD2. V shed 3 bases, J shed 4 bases, and the junction held 2 bases outside the gene matches. The CDR3 extends over 14 amino acids.